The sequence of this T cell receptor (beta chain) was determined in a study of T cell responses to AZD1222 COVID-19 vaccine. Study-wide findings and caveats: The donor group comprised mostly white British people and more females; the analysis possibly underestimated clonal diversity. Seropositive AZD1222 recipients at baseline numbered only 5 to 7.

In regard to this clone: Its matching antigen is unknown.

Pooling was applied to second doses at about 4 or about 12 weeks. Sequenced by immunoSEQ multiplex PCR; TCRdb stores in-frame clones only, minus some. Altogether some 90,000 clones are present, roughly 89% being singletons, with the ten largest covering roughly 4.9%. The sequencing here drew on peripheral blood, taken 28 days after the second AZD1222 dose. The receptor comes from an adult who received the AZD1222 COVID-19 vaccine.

The CDR3 region is CASSPSGHNGDGYTF. In DNA form, the CDR3 reads TGTGCCAGCAGCCCGTCGGGACACAACGGAGATGGCTACACCTTC. The V gene is TRBV7-6, the J gene TRBJ1-2; tentative D call: TRBD1 (6 bases). The CDR3 totals 15 residues. Germline values: CDR1 SGHVS, CDR2 FNYEAQ. Trimming removed 5 bases from V and 6 bases from J, with 19 bases in between.